This TCR beta chain was found in a study of blood T cells in healthy people across ages. Ten or more counts support this clonotype. What it recognizes is unknown. Its ends do not fully match the called genes, so a read error is possible. Study-wide results and caveats: Estimates based on one million T cells were treated as lower bounds. Versus aged donors, long-lived donors had higher diversity and more naive CD4+ cells. Naive T cell percentage showed a strong correlation with TCR beta diversity. Per million T cells, TCR beta diversity dropped about linearly as age rose.

For the second PCR, which ran for roughly 6 to 11 cycles, a sample-barcoded 5' primer and a J-beta primer mix were used. TCRdb reanalysed the 5' RACE reads using MiXCR and keeps one entry per CDR3 protein. Among fewer than 900,000 distinct CDR3 sequences listed, approximately 35% were seen once. The sample was blood. The TCR was taken from a man aged 18 to 29 in good health.

CDR3 DNA: TGTGCCAGCAGTTTAGAGGCAGGGGACTATGGCTACACCTTC. Residues: CASSLEAGDYGYTF. This sequence joins TRBV7-2 and TRBJ1-2; tentatively, D is TRBD1 (6 bases). The CDR3 is made up of 14 amino acids. Germline CDR1 reads SGHTA; CDR2 reads FQGNSA.